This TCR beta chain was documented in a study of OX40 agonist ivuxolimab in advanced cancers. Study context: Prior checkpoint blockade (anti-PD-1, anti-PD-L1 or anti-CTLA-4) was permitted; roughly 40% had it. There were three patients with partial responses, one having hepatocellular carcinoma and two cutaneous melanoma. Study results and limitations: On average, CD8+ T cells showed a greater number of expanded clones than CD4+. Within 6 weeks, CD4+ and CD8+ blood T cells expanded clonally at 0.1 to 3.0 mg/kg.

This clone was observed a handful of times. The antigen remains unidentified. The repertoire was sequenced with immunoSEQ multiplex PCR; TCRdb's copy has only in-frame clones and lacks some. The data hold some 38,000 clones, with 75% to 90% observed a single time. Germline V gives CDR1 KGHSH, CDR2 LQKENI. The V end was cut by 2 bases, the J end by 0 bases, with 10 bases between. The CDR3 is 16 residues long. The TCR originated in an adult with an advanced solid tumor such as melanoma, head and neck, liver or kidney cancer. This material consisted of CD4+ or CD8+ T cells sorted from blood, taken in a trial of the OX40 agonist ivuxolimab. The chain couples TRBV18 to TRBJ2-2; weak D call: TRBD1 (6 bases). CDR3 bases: TGTGCCAGCTCACCAGGGACACCATCGAACACCGGGGAGCTGTTTTTT. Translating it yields CASSPGTPSNTGELFF.